A selection of T cell receptor beta chains follows, all from one sample in a study of blood T cell repertoires in COVID-19. Generated by immunoSEQ multiplex PCR, the TCRdb table keeps only in-frame clones and is missing some. Here the sample spans around 300,000 clones, 89% being singletons. Sequenced sample: PBMCs or T cells enriched from blood (not recorded which). All receptors derive from a woman aged 55-69 years who had recovered from COVID-19. The conserved cysteine and the conserved F or W are not part of the CDR3 here. The D gene is left open where the match is weak. Not all rows give a size; the values are once, few, many and, for expanded clones, a class.

d_call j_call v_call clone_size cdr3_aa
. TRBJ2-1 TRBV30 . AWTLRGNEQF
TRBD1 TRBJ1-6 TRBV5-1 . ASSSGQGVNSPLH
TRBD2 TRBJ2-1 TRBV6-5 . ASSSPSSGYNEQF
TRBD2 TRBJ2-1 TRBV7-2 . ASSLGGRSYNEQF
. TRBJ1-6 TRBV28 . ASSLVGAPLH
. TRBJ1-1 TRBV10-2 . ASGPVRNSGAIAF
TRBD1 TRBJ2-7 TRBV29-1 . SVPGQGVDEQY
TRBD1 TRBJ1-5 TRBV7-3 . ASSLTGQDNQPQH
. TRBJ1-5 TRBV18 . ASSPRSGQLPPQH
TRBD1 TRBJ2-1 TRBV6-5 . ASIRYRGYNEQF
TRBD2 TRBJ2-1 TRBV3-1/TRBV3-2 . ASSQGRLAGGINEQF
TRBD2 TRBJ2-3 TRBV10-2 . ASRFSGGAQDTQY
TRBD2 TRBJ2-3 TRBV7-3 . ASSPRTSGEKDTQY
. TRBJ1-1 TRBV12-3/TRBV12-4 . ASSLEGPPAF
TRBD1 TRBJ1-4 TRBV7-6 . ASRKRDRENEKLF
TRBD2 TRBJ2-1 TRBV7-8 . ASSLRRGGEQF
TRBD1 TRBJ2-7 TRBV9 . ASSVAGTGSYEQY
. TRBJ2-7 TRBV12-3/TRBV12-4 . ASSGIRLEQY
TRBD2 TRBJ2-5 TRBV5-1 . ASSLGLAGTQETQY
. TRBJ2-7 TRBV5-4 few ASTPIGHPVEQY
. TRBJ2-5 TRBV28 . ASSLIGGGGETQY
. TRBJ1-1 TRBV5-1 . ASSSGLQNTEAF
. TRBJ1-3 TRBV11-2 few ASSLAGSGNTIY
. TRBJ1-5 TRBV2 . ASSVERGKNQPQH
TRBD1 TRBJ2-7 TRBV19 . ASSRAWGQGGEQY
TRBD1 TRBJ2-7 TRBV18 . ASSPSATGGNYEQY
TRBD2 TRBJ2-7 TRBV27 . ASSSIAGGDYEQY
. TRBJ1-6 TRBV2 . ASRKDSVNSPLH
. TRBJ2-1 TRBV11-2 . ASSFEIGTPNWVDEQF
TRBD1 TRBJ2-5 TRBV24-1 many ATSDTMGQLETQY
TRBD2 TRBJ2-3 TRBV3-1/TRBV3-2 . ASSLTSGASTDTQY
TRBD1 TRBJ1-5 TRBV7-9 few ASSHGTGNQPQH
. TRBJ2-1 TRBV10-2 . ASSRLGGYEQF
. TRBJ1-4 TRBV28 few ASMRTPDEKLF
TRBD1 TRBJ1-2 TRBV5-5 once ASSSTGQQLSTLYGYT
. TRBJ1-5 TRBV5-8 . ASSSSVRGRNQPQH
. TRBJ2-7 TRBV2 . ASRIPLHRNSYEQY
. TRBJ2-3 TRBV30 . AWRTGPSTDTQY
. TRBJ1-5 TRBV28 once ASTPRGPYQPQH
TRBD1 TRBJ2-7 TRBV19 . ASTTGAGPYEQY
. TRBJ2-2 TRBV5-4 . ASSSDRSGTGELF
. TRBJ2-1 TRBV6-1 . ASSEYSNNEQF
. TRBJ1-2 TRBV12-3/TRBV12-4 . ASSLGQGYGYT
TRBD2 TRBJ2-3 TRBV5-6 . ASSVGTSGLDTQY
. TRBJ1-2 TRBV19 few ASSITAGDYGYT
TRBD1 TRBJ1-2 TRBV19 . ASSSTGTGYGYT
TRBD1 TRBJ1-5 TRBV28 . ASSLLDREINQPQH